This T cell receptor (beta chain) was captured in a study of T cells after yellow fever vaccination. Across the whole study: Researchers used SMART-Seq v4 Ultra Low Input to prepare fractions that had low cell numbers. The study's findings and limits: A limited proportion of clonotypes was detected within both the CD4 and CD8 compartments. Post-booster samples contained most primary-vaccination clones (just under 98% CD4, about 85% CD8).

A universal primer site and UMIs were added as TCR cDNA was made by 5'RACE template switching. MiXCR was run by TCRdb on the 5' RACE reads, yielding one entry per CDR3 protein. This table holds 500,000 to 650,000 distinct CDR3 sequences, roughly 13% found once. This clonotype turned up a few times. The target antigen is unknown. V dropped 4 bases and J dropped 4 bases, with 7 bases sitting between them. CDR1 and CDR2 from the germline V gene are LNHNV and YYDKDF (reference sequence). There are 12 residues in the CDR3. This TCR derives from a man aged 25-45 years who received the YFV17D yellow fever vaccine. The rearrangement joins TRBV15 to TRBJ1-1; D unclear. The starting material was PBMCs, obtained on the day of the yellow fever booster vaccination. The CDR3 protein is CATSTSSTEAFF. DNA for the CDR3: TGTGCCACCAGCACATCAAGCACTGAAGCTTTCTTT.